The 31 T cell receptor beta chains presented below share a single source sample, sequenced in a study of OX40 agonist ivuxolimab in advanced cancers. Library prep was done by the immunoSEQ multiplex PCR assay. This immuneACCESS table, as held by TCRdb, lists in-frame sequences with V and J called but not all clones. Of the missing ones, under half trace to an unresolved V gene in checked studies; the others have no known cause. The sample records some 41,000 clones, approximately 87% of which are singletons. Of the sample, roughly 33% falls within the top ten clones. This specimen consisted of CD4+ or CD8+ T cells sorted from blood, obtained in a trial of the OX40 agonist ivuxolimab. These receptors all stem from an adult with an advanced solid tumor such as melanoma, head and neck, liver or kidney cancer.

CDR3 in DNA: TGTGCCAGCAGCGTGATTGGACTAGGCCAAGAGACCCAGTACTTC. Amino acids: CASSVIGLGQETQYF. The genes are TRBV9 and TRBJ2-5; 7 bases match TRBD2. Unmatched junction bases numbered 5, after V lost 2 bases and J lost 1 base. The CDR3 contains 15 residues. Germline loops: CDR1 SGDLS, CDR2 YYNGEE.

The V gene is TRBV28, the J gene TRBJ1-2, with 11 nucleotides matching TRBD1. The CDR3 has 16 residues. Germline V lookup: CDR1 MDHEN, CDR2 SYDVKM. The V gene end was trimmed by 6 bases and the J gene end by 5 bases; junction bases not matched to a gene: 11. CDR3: CASRHDGTGGGYGYTF. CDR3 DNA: TGTGCCAGCAGGCACGACGGGACAGGGGGTGGGTATGGCTACACCTTC.

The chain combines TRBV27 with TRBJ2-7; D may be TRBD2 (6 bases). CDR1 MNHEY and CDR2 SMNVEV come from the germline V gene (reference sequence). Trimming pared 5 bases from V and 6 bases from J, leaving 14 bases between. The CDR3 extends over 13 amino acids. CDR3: CASSTLADSEQYF. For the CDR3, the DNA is TGTGCCAGCAGTACCTTAGCGGATAGCGAGCAGTACTTC.

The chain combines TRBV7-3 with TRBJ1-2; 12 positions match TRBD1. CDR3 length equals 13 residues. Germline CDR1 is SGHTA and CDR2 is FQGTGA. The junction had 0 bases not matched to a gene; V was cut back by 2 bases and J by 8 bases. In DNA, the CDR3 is TGTGCCAGCAGCTTAGGGACAGGGGGCGGCTACACCTTC. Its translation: CASSLGTGGGYTF.

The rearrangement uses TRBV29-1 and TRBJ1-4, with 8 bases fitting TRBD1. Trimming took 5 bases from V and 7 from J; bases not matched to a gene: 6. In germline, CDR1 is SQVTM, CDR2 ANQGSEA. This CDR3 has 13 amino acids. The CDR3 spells CSVLWTGSEKLFF. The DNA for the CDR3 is TGCAGCGTTCTGTGGACAGGGTCTGAAAAACTGTTTTTT.

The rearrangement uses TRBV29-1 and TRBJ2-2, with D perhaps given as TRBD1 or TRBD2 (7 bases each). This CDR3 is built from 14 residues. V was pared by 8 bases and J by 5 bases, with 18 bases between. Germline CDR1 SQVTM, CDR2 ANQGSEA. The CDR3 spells CSKRGGGITGELFF. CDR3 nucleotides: TGCAGCAAGAGGGGAGGGGGCATAACCGGGGAGCTGTTTTTT.

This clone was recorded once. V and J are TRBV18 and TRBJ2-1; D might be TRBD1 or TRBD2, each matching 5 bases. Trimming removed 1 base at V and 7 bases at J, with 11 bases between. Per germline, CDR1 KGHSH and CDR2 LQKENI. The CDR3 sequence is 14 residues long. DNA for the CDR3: TGTGCCAGCTCACCACGGGACCTCCGGAATGAGCAGTTCTTC. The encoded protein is CASSPRDLRNEQFF. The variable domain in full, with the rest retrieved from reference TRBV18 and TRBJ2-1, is NAGVMQNPRHLVRRRGQEARLRCSPMKGHSHVYWYRQLPEEGLKFMVYLQKENIIDESGMPKERFSAEFPKEGPSILRIQQVVRGDSAAYFCASSPRDLRNEQFFGPGTRLTVL.

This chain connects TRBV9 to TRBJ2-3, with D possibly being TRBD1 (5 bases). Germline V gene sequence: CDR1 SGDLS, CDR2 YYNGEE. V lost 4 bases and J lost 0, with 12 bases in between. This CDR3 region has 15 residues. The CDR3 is CASSTLTASTDTQYF. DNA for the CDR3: TGTGCCAGCAGCACCCTGACAGCCAGCACAGATACGCAGTATTTT.

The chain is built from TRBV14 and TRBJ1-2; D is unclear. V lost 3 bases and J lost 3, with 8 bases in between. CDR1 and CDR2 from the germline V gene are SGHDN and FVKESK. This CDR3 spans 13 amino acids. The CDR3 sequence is CASSQGLDYGYTF. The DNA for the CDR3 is TGTGCCAGCAGCCAGGGATTAGACTATGGCTACACCTTC.

CDR3 loop: CASSWNTGGDGYTF. Here the CDR3 DNA reads TGTGCCAGCAGCTGGAACACAGGGGGCGATGGCTACACCTTC. The J gene is TRBJ1-2, the V gene TRBV5-5, with 9 bases identical to TRBD1. Trimming at V came to 3 bases and at J to 6 bases, leaving 6 bases not matched to a gene. The CDR3 runs 14 residues. Per germline, CDR1 SGHKS and CDR2 YYEKEE (reference sequence).

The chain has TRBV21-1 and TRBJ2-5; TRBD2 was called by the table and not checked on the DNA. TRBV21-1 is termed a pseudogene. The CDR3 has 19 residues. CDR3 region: CASSRILARGGLAGETQYF. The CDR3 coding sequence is TGTGCCAGCAGCCGAATTCTGGCGAGGGGTGGACTAGCGGGAGAGACCCAGTACTTC.

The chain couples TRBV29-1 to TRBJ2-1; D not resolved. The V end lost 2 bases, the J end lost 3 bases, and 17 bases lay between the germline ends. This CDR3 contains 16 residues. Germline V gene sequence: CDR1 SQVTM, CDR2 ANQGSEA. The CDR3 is CSVEMPGRSYYNEQFF. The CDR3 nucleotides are TGCAGCGTTGAAATGCCCGGTCGCTCCTACTACAATGAGCAGTTCTTC.

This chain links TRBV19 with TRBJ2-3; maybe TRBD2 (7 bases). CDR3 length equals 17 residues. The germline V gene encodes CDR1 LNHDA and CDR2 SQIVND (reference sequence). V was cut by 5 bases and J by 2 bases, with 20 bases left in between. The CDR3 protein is CASSGGLSGGPTDTQYF. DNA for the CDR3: TGTGCCAGTAGTGGGGGCTTGTCGGGGGGACCCACAGATACGCAGTATTTT.

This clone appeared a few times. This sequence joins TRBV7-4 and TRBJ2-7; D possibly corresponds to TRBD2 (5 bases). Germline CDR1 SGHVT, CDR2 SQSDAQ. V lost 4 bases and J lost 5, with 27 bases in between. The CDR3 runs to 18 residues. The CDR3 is CASSSETGLGESGNEQYF. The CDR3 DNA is TGTGCCAGCAGCTCCGAGACCGGTCTCGGGGAGTCAGGAAACGAGCAGTACTTC.

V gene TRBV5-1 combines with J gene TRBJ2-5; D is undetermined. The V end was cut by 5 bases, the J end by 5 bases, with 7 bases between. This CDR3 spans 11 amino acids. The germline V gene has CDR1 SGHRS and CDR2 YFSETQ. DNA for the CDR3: TGCGCCAGCAGGGAACAGGAGACCCAGTACTTC. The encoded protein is CASREQETQYF.

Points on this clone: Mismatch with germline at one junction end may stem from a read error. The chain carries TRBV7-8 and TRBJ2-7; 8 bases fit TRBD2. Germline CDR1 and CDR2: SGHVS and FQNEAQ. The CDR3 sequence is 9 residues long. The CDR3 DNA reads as TGTGCCAGCAGCCCGGGGGGGGTCTTC. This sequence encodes CASSPGGVF. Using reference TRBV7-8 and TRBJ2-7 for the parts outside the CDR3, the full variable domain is GAGVSQSPRYKVAKRGQDVALRCDPISGHVSLFWYQQALGQGPEFLTYFQNEAQLDKSGLPSDRFFAERPEGSVSTLKIQRTQQEDSAVYLCASSPGGVFGPGTRLTVT.

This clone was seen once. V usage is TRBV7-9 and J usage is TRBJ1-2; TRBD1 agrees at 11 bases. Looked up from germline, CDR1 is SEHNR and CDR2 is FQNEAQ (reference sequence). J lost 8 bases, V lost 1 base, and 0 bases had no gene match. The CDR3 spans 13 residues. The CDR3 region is CASSLGTGGGYTF. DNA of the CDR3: TGTGCCAGCAGCTTAGGGACAGGGGGCGGCTACACCTTC.

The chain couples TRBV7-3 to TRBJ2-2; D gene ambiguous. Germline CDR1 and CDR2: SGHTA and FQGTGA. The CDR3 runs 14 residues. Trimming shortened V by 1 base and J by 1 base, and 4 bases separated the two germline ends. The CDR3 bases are TGTGCCAGCAGCTTAATTTTGAACACCGGGGAGCTGTTTTTT. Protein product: CASSLILNTGELFF. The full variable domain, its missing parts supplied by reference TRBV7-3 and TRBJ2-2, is GAGVSQTPSNKVTEKGKYVELRCDPISGHTALYWYRQSLGQGPEFLIYFQGTGAADDSGLPNDRFFAVRPEGSVSTLKIQRTERGDSAVYLCASSLILNTGELFFGEGSRLTVL.

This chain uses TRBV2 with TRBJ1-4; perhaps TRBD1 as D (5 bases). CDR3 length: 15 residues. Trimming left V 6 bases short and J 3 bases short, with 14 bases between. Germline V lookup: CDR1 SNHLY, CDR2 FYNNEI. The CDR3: CASSRSGGSNEKLFF. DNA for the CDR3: TGTGCCAGCAGCCGTAGTGGGGGATCTAATGAAAAACTGTTTTTT.

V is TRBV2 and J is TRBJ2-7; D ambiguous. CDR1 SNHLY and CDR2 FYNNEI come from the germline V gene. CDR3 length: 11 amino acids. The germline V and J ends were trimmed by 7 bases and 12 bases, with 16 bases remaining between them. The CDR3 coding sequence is TGTGCCAGCACCGAAAGTGGGAAAGGGTACTTC. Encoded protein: CASTESGKGYF.

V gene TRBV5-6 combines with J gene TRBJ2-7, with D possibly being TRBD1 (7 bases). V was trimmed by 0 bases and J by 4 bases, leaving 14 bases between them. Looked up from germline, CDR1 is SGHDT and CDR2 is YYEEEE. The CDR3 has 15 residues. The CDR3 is CASSLEETGRYEQYF. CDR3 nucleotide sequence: TGTGCCAGCAGCTTGGAGGAGACAGGGAGGTACGAGCAGTACTTC. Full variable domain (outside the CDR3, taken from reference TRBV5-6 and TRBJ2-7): DAGVTQSPTHLIKTRGQQVTLRCSPKSGHDTVSWYQQALGQGPQFIFQYYEEEERQRGNFPDRFSGHQFPNYSSELNVNALLLGDSALYLCASSLEETGRYEQYFGPGTRLTVT.

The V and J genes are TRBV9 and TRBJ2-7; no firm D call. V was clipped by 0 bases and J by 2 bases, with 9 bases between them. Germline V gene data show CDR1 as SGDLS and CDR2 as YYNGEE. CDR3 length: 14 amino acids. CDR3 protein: CASSVDQRTYEQYF. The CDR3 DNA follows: TGTGCCAGCAGCGTAGATCAAAGAACCTACGAGCAGTACTTC.

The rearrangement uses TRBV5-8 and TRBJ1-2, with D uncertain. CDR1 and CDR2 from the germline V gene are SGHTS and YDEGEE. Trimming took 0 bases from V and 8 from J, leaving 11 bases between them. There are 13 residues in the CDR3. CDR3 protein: CASSLDQVLGYTF. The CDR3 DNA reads TGTGCCAGCAGCTTGGATCAGGTCCTCGGCTACACCTTC.

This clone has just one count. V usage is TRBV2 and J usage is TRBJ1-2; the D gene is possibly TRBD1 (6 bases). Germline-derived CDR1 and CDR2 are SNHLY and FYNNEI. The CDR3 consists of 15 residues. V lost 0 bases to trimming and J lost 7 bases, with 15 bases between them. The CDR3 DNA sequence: TGTGCCAGCAGTGAAGCCGGCAGGGGACTAGGTGGCTACACCTTC. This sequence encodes CASSEAGRGLGGYTF. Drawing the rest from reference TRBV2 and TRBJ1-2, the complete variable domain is EPEVTQTPSHQVTQMGQEVILRCVPISNHLYFYWYRQILGQKVEFLVSFYNNEISEKSEIFDDQFSVERPDGSNFTLKIRSTKLEDSAMYFCASSEAGRGLGGYTFGSGTRLTVV.

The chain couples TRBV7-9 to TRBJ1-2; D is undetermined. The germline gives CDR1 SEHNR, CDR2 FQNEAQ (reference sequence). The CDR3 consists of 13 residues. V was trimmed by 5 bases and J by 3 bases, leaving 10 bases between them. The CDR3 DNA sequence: TGTGCCAGCAGCCAGATGGGAGACTATGGCTACACCTTC. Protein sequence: CASSQMGDYGYTF.

CDR3 amino acids: CSVEIPGRRNYEQYF. The CDR3 bases are TGCAGCGTTGAAATTCCGGGACGGCGGAACTACGAGCAGTACTTC. The chain joins TRBV29-1 to TRBJ2-7; D may correspond to TRBD1 or TRBD2 (5 bases each). V lost 2 bases to trimming and J lost 3 bases, with 17 bases between them. Looked up from germline, CDR1 is SQVTM and CDR2 is ANQGSEA. The CDR3 is 15 amino acids.

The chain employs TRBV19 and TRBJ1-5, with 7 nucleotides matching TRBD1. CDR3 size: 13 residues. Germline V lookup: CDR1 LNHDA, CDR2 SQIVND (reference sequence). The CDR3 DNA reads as TGTGCTAGCGCCGGGACAGTTAATCAGCCCCAGCATTTT. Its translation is CASAGTVNQPQHF.

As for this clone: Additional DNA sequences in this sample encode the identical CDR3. CDR3 sequence: CASSQETDTQYF. CDR3 DNA sequence: TGCGCCAGCAGCCAAGAGACAGATACGCAGTATTTT. V gene TRBV4-1 combines with J gene TRBJ2-3; no clear D. The germline gives CDR1 MGHRA, CDR2 YSYEKL. Trimming left V 0 bases short and J 3 bases short, with 1 base between. This CDR3 is built from 12 residues.

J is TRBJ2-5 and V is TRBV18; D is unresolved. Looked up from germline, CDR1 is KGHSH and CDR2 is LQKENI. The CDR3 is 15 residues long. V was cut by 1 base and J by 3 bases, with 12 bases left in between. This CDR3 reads CASSPQTFSEETQYF. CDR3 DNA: TGTGCCAGCTCACCACAGACATTTTCGGAAGAGACCCAGTACTTC.

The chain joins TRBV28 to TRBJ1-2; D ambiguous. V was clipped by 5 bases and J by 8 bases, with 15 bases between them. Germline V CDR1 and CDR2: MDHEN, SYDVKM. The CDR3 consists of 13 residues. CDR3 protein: CASSPMAGSGYTF. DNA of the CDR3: TGTGCCAGCAGTCCCATGGCAGGTTCCGGCTACACCTTC.

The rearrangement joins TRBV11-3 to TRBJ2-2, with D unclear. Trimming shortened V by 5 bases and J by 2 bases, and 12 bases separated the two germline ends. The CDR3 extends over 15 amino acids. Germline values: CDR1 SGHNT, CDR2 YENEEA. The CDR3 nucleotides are TGTGCCAGCAGCCCAGGACCGTTAAACACCGGGGAGCTGTTTTTT. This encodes CASSPGPLNTGELFF. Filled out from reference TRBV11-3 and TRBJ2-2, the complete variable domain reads EAGVVQSPRYKIIEKKQPVAFWCNPISGHNTLYWYLQNLGQGPELLIRYENEEAVDDSQLPKDRFSAERLKGVDSTLKIQPAELGDSAVYLCASSPGPLNTGELFFGEGSRLTVL.